These 8 T cell receptor beta chains came from one sample sequenced in a study of T cells after posttransplantation cyclophosphamide (TCRdb year 2016). The control cohort was ten or so patients given myeloablative marrow transplants with methotrexate plus a calcineurin inhibitor, sampled 1 year after transplant. Receptor libraries were prepared by the immunoSEQ multiplex PCR assay. TCRdb provides this immuneACCESS table in a form limited to in-frame rearrangements. Some clones are lacking; in checked studies, under half of them reflect an unresolved V gene, and why the rest are absent is not known. This sample gives 15,000 to 20,000 clones in total; roughly 80% of them show up just once. The top ten clones comprise 2.8% of the sample. The source material was PBMCs, sampled just under 450 days after allogeneic stem cell transplant with calcineurin inhibitor and methotrexate. These receptors were taken from a male patient aged 25-45 years who received an allogeneic stem cell transplant from an unrelated donor, was CMV-positive, and had acute and chronic GVHD. Because of the transplant, the T cells may be the graft donor's rather than the patient's own.

This clone is judged medium-sized. This chain joins TRBV6-5 and TRBJ1-2, with 8 bases identical to TRBD1. The CDR3 has 13 amino acids. The V segment lost 5 bases and the J segment 8 bases; nucleotides outside the gene matches: 7. Germline CDR1 and CDR2: MNHEY and SVGAGI. The CDR3 DNA sequence: TGTGCCAGCAGTACCCTGGACAGGGCCGGCTACACCTTC. Encoded protein: CASSTLDRAGYTF.

This clone has only one observation. J is TRBJ2-5 and V is TRBV6-5; D not certain. Germline V gene lookup returns CDR1 MNHEY and CDR2 SVGAGI. The CDR3 sequence is 12 residues long. V was pared by 6 bases and J by 5 bases, with 10 bases between. The CDR3 coding sequence is TGTGCCAGCAGCCCTCACATGGAGACCCAGTACTTC. It specifies CASSPHMETQYF.

The chain carries TRBV13 and TRBJ1-2, with 9 bases fitting TRBD1. This CDR3 is built from 13 residues. Germline CDR1 PRHDT, CDR2 FYEKMQ (reference sequence). V shed 5 bases, J shed 4 bases, and the junction held 2 bases outside the gene matches. CDR3 DNA sequence: TGTGCCAGCAGCCAGGACAGGGGCTATGGCTACACCTTC. Its translation: CASSQDRGYGYTF.

The rearrangement uses TRBV19 and TRBJ2-3, with TRBD1 identical over 7 bases. This CDR3 contains 15 residues. Trimming took 3 bases from V and 5 from J; bases not matched to a gene: 8. Germline loops: CDR1 LNHDA, CDR2 SQIVND (reference sequence). The CDR3 DNA sequence: TGTGCCAGTAGTATCCGAGACAGGGCAGGAGATACGCAGTATTTT. This gives the protein CASSIRDRAGDTQYF.

V gene TRBV29-1 combines with J gene TRBJ2-3; TRBD2 might be the D (6 bases). Trimming pared 4 bases from V and 4 bases from J, leaving 12 bases between. Germline V gene lookup returns CDR1 SQVTM and CDR2 ANQGSEA. This CDR3 has 13 residues. DNA of the CDR3: TGCAGCGTTGGGTGGCGGGAAGCAGATACGCAGTATTTT. It yields the protein CSVGWREADTQYF.

The chain recombines TRBV5-4 with TRBJ1-1; TRBD1 is a possible D gene (5 bases). With 0 bases removed from V and 2 bases from J, the gap between germline ends came to 11 bases. The CDR3 sequence is 15 residues long. Germline V gene sequence: CDR1 SGHNT, CDR2 YYREEE (reference sequence). The CDR3 here is CASSLEGVPNTEAFF. Written as DNA, the CDR3 is TGTGCCAGCAGCTTGGAAGGGGTCCCTAACACTGAAGCTTTCTTT.

The chain employs TRBV6-5 and TRBJ2-3, with D tentatively TRBD2 (5 bases). Germline V CDR1 and CDR2: MNHEY, SVGAGI. V was shortened by 5 bases and J by 6 bases, with 9 bases between the two germline ends. The CDR3 has 12 amino acids. The CDR3 region is CASSGLADTQYF. CDR3 bases: TGTGCCAGCAGTGGATTAGCGGATACGCAGTATTTT.

The chain employs TRBV7-9 and TRBJ1-1, with 7 bases aligning to TRBD1. The CDR3 loop spans 15 amino acids. CDR1 SEHNR and CDR2 FQNEAQ come from the germline V gene (reference sequence). The trim removed 5 bases at V and 5 bases at J, leaving 11 bases unmatched. CDR3 DNA sequence: TGTGCCAGCAGCAAACCCGGGACAGCCAAGACTGAAGCTTTCTTT. Its protein is CASSKPGTAKTEAFF. Using reference TRBV7-9 and TRBJ1-1 for the parts outside the CDR3, the full variable domain is DTGVSQNPRHKITKRGQNVTFRCDPISEHNRLYWYRQTLGQGPEFLTYFQNEAQLEKSRLLSDRFSAERPKGSFSTLEIQRTEQGDSAMYLCASSKPGTAKTEAFFGQGTRLTVV.